This record covers a single TCR beta chain. Its antigen is as yet unknown. The sample is drawn from a study of T cells in localized non-small cell lung cancer. Study-level findings and limits: Uninvolved adjacent lung showed the highest T cell clonality, exceeding tumor. A single tumor region was sequenced, leaving heterogeneity possible. Longer overall survival was associated with a higher density of T cells in the blood. Paired adjacent lung recovered a median roughly 60 of the top 100 tumor clones.

Clones were read by immunoSEQ multiplex PCR, and TCRdb kept only the in-frame ones, dropping some. This table has 17,000 or so clones, around 89% appearing once. From germline, CDR1 is SGHRS and CDR2 YFSETQ. With V trimmed by 5 bases and J by 0 bases, 6 bases remained unmatched. The CDR3 has 15 residues. This material consisted of peripheral blood, taken before any cancer treatment. This clonotype was obtained from a male donor older than 55 with stage II squamous cell lung carcinoma. The chain uses TRBV5-1 and TRBJ1-1; 8 bases match TRBD1. CDR3 residues: CASRAGQALNTEAFF. The CDR3 DNA is TGCGCCAGCAGGGCGGGACAGGCGTTGAACACTGAAGCTTTCTTT.